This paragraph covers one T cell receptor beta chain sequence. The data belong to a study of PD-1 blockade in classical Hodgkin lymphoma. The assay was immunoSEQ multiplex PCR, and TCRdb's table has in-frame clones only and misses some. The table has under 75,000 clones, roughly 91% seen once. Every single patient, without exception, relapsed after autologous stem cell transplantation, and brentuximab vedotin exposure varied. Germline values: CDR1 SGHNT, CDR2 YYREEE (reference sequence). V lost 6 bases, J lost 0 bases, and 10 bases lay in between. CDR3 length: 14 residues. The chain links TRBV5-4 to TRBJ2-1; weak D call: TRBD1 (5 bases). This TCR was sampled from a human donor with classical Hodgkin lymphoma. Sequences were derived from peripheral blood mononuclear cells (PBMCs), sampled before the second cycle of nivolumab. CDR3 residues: CASKVGASYNEQFF. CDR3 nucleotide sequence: TGTGCCAGCAAAGTTGGGGCCTCCTACAATGAGCAGTTCTTC.